This T cell receptor beta chain came from a study of control samples from healthy donors and cancer patients. Here immunoSEQ multiplex PCR was the method, and the copy in TCRdb shows in-frame clones only, minus some. Seen here are 90,000 to 110,000 clones, around nine tenths observed once, and the top ten hold approximately 15%. The CDR3 extends over 16 amino acids. The trim removed 4 bases at V and 3 bases at J, leaving 11 bases unmatched. Per germline, CDR1 SGHTA and CDR2 FQGTGA. V and J are TRBV7-3 and TRBJ1-2; 7 bases agree with TRBD1. The sequencing input was blood. This sequence was found in a woman aged 45-60 years in good health. CDR3 coding DNA: TGTGCCAGCAGCTCAGCCCCAGGACAGGCTCACTATGGCTACACCTTC. This sequence encodes CASSSAPGQAHYGYTF. The whole variable domain, remainder taken from reference TRBV7-3 and TRBJ1-2, is GAGVSQTPSNKVTEKGKYVELRCDPISGHTALYWYRQSLGQGPEFLIYFQGTGAADDSGLPNDRFFAVRPEGSVSTLKIQRTERGDSAVYLCASSSAPGQAHYGYTFGSGTRLTVV.